Listed below are T cell receptor beta chains from one sample, sequenced in a study of CD4 T cells in relation to SARS-CoV-2 and coronaviruses. No antigen is known for these receptors. Profiling relied on immunoSEQ multiplex PCR, and the TCRdb table lists in-frame clones only, not all of them. The table shows just over 35,000 clones, with around 77% occurring only once. Source material: memory CD4+ T cells from PBMCs, cultured in vitro. The receptors here all came from an adult with COVID-19. CDR3s include the opening cysteine and the closing phenylalanine or tryptophan. A D gene is named only where the DNA matches it firmly. Clone sizes are given selectively: once, few, many, or a class where the clone is expanded.

d_gene,v_gene,j_gene,abundance,CDR3nt,CDR3aa
TRBD2,TRBV6-6,TRBJ2-7,NA,TGTGCCAGCAGTCTACCACTTGCGGGAGGCGACGAGCAGTACTTC,CASSLPLAGGDEQYF
NA,TRBV5-4,TRBJ2-7,NA,TGTGCCAGCAGCTTCGGGGAAGCCTACGAGCAGTACTTC,CASSFGEAYEQYF
NA,TRBV20-1,TRBJ2-1,few,TGCAGTGCTCCTGGGGCAGGTGAGCAGTTCTTC,CSAPGAGEQFF
TRBD2,TRBV11-2,TRBJ2-7,few,TGTGCCAGCAGCTTAGATACGAGGGCTAGCGGGTTTCTCGAGCAGTACTTC,CASSLDTRASGFLEQYF
NA,TRBV6-5,TRBJ2-3,NA,TGTGCCAGCAGTTACTCGTTTGAGGGTCTCGGAGATACGCAGTATTTT,CASSYSFEGLGDTQYF
NA,TRBV30,TRBJ1-1,NA,TGTGCCTGGAGCCCCGGACTTCGGAACACTGAAGCTTTCTTT,CAWSPGLRNTEAFF
TRBD2,TRBV5-1,TRBJ2-2,NA,TGCGCCAGCAGCTTGGTATCCAGCGGGAGGTCCGGGGAGCTGTTTTTT,CASSLVSSGRSGELFF
TRBD2,TRBV18,TRBJ2-1,NA,TGTGCCAGCTCACCACGTCTAGCGGGGTTCAACAATGAGCAGTTCTTC,CASSPRLAGFNNEQFF
NA,TRBV5-6,TRBJ2-1,NA,TGTGCCAGCAGCGTTGACCAGGGGTCGCCGACGAATGAGCAGTTCTTC,CASSVDQGSPTNEQFF
NA,TRBV6-1,TRBJ2-7,NA,TGTGCCAGCAGTGAATTTTGGGGGCGCTACGAGCAGTACTTC,CASSEFWGRYEQYF
TRBD2,TRBV24-1,TRBJ2-1,NA,TGTGCCACCAGTGACCCAGCGGGAGAAGTCTACAATGAGCAGTTCTTC,CATSDPAGEVYNEQFF
TRBD2,TRBV6-2/TRBV6-3,TRBJ2-3,NA,TGTGCCAGCAGTTACGGGCTACTAGCGGGAGTTGGAGATACGCAGTATTTT,CASSYGLLAGVGDTQYF
TRBD1,TRBV19,TRBJ2-1,NA,TGTGCCAGTAGTACACAGGGGTACAATGAGCAGTTCTTC,CASSTQGYNEQFF
NA,TRBV12-3/TRBV12-4,TRBJ2-1,NA,TGTGCCAGCTTGTGGGGGGCGGGTGAGCAGTTCTTC,CASLWGAGEQFF
TRBD2,TRBV10-3,TRBJ2-7,few,TGTGCCATCAGTGAGTCGACTAGCGGGTACGAGCAGTACTTC,CAISESTSGYEQYF
TRBD1,TRBV15,TRBJ1-2,NA,TGTGCCACCAGCAGAGATCTTCCGGGACAGGGGCCCTATGGCTACACCTTC,CATSRDLPGQGPYGYTF
NA,TRBV14,TRBJ1-4,NA,TGTGCCAGCTCGGCGGCGCGAGAAAAACTGTTTTTT,CASSAAREKLFF
TRBD1,TRBV18,TRBJ2-1,NA,TGTGCCAGCTCACCAAGGACAGGGGGATACAATGAGCAGTTCTTC,CASSPRTGGYNEQFF
NA,TRBV9,TRBJ1-2,NA,TGTGCCAGCAGCGTACAAGCAGGGGTTAACTATGGCTACACCTTC,CASSVQAGVNYGYTF
TRBD2,TRBV7-9,TRBJ2-1,few,TGTGCCAGCAGCCCACATCGACCTAGCGGGTCGGGCCATGAGCAGTTCTTC,CASSPHRPSGSGHEQFF
TRBD2,TRBV5-1,TRBJ2-7,NA,TGCGCCAGCAGCTTGCGCGGGGGGTCTCCCTACGAGCAGTACTTC,CASSLRGGSPYEQYF
NA,TRBV11-3,TRBJ1-4,NA,TGTGCCAGCAGCTTTAGTATCCAGTTTAATGAAAAACTGTTTTTT,CASSFSIQFNEKLFF
TRBD2,TRBV7-2,TRBJ2-1,NA,TGTGCCAGCAGCGTAAGCGGGAGGATAAATGAGCAGTTCTTC,CASSVSGRINEQFF
TRBD2,TRBV7-3,TRBJ2-7,NA,TGTGCCAGCAGCTTAAATCTAGCGGGAGCTGGGGAGCAGTACTTC,CASSLNLAGAGEQYF
TRBD1,TRBV19,TRBJ2-3,NA,TGTGCCAGTAGGACCGGGACAGGGCTTCCTAGCACAGATACGCAGTATTTT,CASRTGTGLPSTDTQYF
NA,TRBV5-4,TRBJ2-6,few,TGTGCCAGCAGCCCTTCTGGGGCCAACGTCCTGACTTTC,CASSPSGANVLTF
NA,TRBV7-2,TRBJ2-7,NA,TGTGCCAGCAACCGGGACCCCTCCTACGAGCAGTACTTC,CASNRDPSYEQYF
TRBD1,TRBV29-1,TRBJ1-2,once,TGCAGCGTTGGAGGGACAGGGGGCTTTTCTGGCTACACCTTC,CSVGGTGGFSGYTF
NA,TRBV5-1,TRBJ1-3,NA,TGCGCCAGCAGCCCCCGGAGCGGGGGCTTTTCTGGAAACACCATATATTTT,CASSPRSGGFSGNTIYF
NA,TRBV5-4,TRBJ1-4,medium-sized,TGTGCCAGCAGCTTAAGGCAGGGTGATGAAAAACTGTTTTTT,CASSLRQGDEKLFF
TRBD2,TRBV28,TRBJ2-7,NA,TGTGCCAGCAGTTTGGGAGGGGCCCTCAACTTAGGGGAGCAGTACTTC,CASSLGGALNLGEQYF
NA,TRBV19,TRBJ2-2,few,TGTGCCAGTAGTATGGTTGGGGAGCTGTTTTTT,CASSMVGELFF
NA,TRBV30,TRBJ1-1,NA,TGTGCCTGGAGTGTTCCGGGGTCTCGTCAAGCTTTCTTT,CAWSVPGSRQAFF
NA,TRBV25-1,TRBJ2-5,NA,TGTGCCAGCAGCCCCCGGGGGGCTGGGCAAGAGACCCAGTACTTC,CASSPRGAGQETQYF
NA,TRBV3-1/TRBV3-2,TRBJ1-5,NA,TGTGCCAGCAGCCAATATTTCACAGGGCAGGATCAGCCCCAGCATTTT,CASSQYFTGQDQPQHF
NA,TRBV12-2,TRBJ2-3,NA,TGTGCAAGTCGCTCCCTATGGCCGACAGAGTCTAGCACAGATACGCAGTATTTT,CASRSLWPTESSTDTQYF
NA,TRBV28,TRBJ2-7,NA,TGTGCCAGCAGTGGGGGTTTGGGGCGTTCGGGATCCTACGAGCAGTACTTC,CASSGGLGRSGSYEQYF
TRBD2,TRBV2,TRBJ2-1,few,TGTGCCAGCAGTGAGTTGGCTAGCGGGAGATATGAGCAGTTCTTC,CASSELASGRYEQFF
TRBD1,TRBV3-1/TRBV3-2,TRBJ1-1,NA,TGTGCCAGCAGCCAAGGAACAGGGGCAGTTGAAGCTTTCTTT,CASSQGTGAVEAFF